This T cell receptor beta chain was obtained from a study of blood T cell repertoires in COVID-19. Generated by immunoSEQ multiplex PCR, the TCRdb table keeps only in-frame clones and is missing some. This repertoire shows around 180,000 clones, around 87% found once; its top ten account for around 2.7%. CDR3 length equals 14 residues. Germline assignment: CDR1 SNHLY and CDR2 FYNNEI. V lost 5 bases, J lost 5 bases, and 5 bases stayed unmatched. This clonotype originated in a man aged 35-49 years with active or convalescent COVID-19. Sequencing used peripheral blood. The V call is TRBV2, the J call TRBJ2-5; 10 nucleotides match TRBD1. The CDR3 nucleotides read TGTGCCAGCAGTCCGGACAGGGGGATTGAGACCCAGTACTTC. It specifies CASSPDRGIETQYF. Based on the CDR3 plus reference TRBV2 and TRBJ2-5, the full variable domain is EPEVTQTPSHQVTQMGQEVILRCVPISNHLYFYWYRQILGQKVEFLVSFYNNEISEKSEIFDDQFSVERPDGSNFTLKIRSTKLEDSAMYFCASSPDRGIETQYFGPGTRLLVL.